These 3 T cell receptor beta chains were all obtained from the same sample, sequenced in a study of shared clonotypes between healthy human individuals. Method: immunoSEQ multiplex PCR; TCRdb's copy keeps in-frame clones and lacks some. This table has 1.4 million to 1.5 million clones, approximately 97% appearing once. Sequenced material: naive CD4+ T cells sorted from blood. Subset defined: CD45RA+ positively selected. The receptors come from a man aged 25 to 40 in good health.

This chain connects TRBV2 to TRBJ2-7; D may be TRBD1 (6 bases). Germline-derived CDR1 and CDR2 are SNHLY and FYNNEI. V was clipped by 7 bases and J by 6 bases, with 16 bases between them. This CDR3 is 13 amino acids long. In nucleotides, the CDR3 is TGTGCCAGCATGAGCGGCAGGGGCTTCGAGCAGTACTTC. Translating gives CASMSGRGFEQYF.

V usage is TRBV14 and J usage is TRBJ2-5, with D tentatively TRBD1 (5 bases). The CDR3 sequence is 16 residues long. Per germline, CDR1 SGHDN and CDR2 FVKESK. Trimming shortened V by 3 bases and J by 2 bases, and 16 bases separated the two germline ends. The chain's CDR3 is CASSQITGAPQETQYF. In nucleotides, the CDR3 is TGTGCCAGCAGCCAGATAACAGGCGCGCCACAAGAGACCCAGTACTTC. Filled out from reference TRBV14 and TRBJ2-5, the complete variable domain reads EAGVTQFPSHSVIEKGQTVTLRCDPISGHDNLYWYRRVMGKEIKFLLHFVKESKQDESGMPNNRFLAERTGGTYSTLKVQPAELEDSGVYFCASSQITGAPQETQYFGPGTRLLVL.

This chain uses TRBV30 with TRBJ2-7, with D uncertain. The CDR3 extends over 11 amino acids. Germline CDR1 is GTSNPN and CDR2 is SVGIG (reference sequence). V lost 0 bases to trimming and J lost 8 bases, with 8 bases between them. This chain's CDR3 is CAWSVTLQQYF. As DNA, the CDR3 is TGTGCCTGGAGTGTAACACTTCAGCAGTACTTC.